This T cell receptor beta chain was captured in a study of early T cells in non-severe SARS-CoV-2 infection. Study context: Sequencing input comprised bulk RNA from unsorted whole blood; chain pairing was not available. Study-wide findings and caveats: There was a bias toward anti-spike CD8 responses in VDJdb matching, which missed private and CD4 specificities.

Unique molecular identifiers tagged individual cDNA molecules. TCRdb re-analysed the 5' RACE reads in MiXCR, keeping a single row per CDR3 protein. The table shows tens of thousands of distinct CDR3 sequences, with about 10% occurring only once. This clonotype turned up a few times. The antigen remains undetermined. V lost 5 bases, J lost 6 bases, and 8 bases lay in between. This CDR3 contains 12 residues. The chain carries TRBV12-3 or TRBV12-4 and TRBJ2-1; tentatively, D is TRBD2 (5 bases). This TCR came from an adult who was a healthcare worker with PCR-confirmed SARS-CoV-2 infection or an uninfected control (not recorded which). Sequencing used whole blood, obtained at baseline. CDR3 nucleotides: TGTGCCAGCAGTGACTACCGCAATGAGCAGTTCTTC. Its translation: CASSDYRNEQFF.